The clone carrying this T cell receptor (beta chain) was observed at least ten times. Those patients with uncontrolled infection, other autoimmune disease, pregnancy or lactation were excluded. The CDR3 regions of TCR beta were amplified from RNA transcripts. Initially, a first-round RT-PCR of the TCR CDR3 employed the HTBI primer set. TCRdb redid the calling of the multiplex PCR reads with MiXCR, one entry per CDR3 protein. The sample consists of about half a million distinct CDR3 sequences, roughly 22% of them appearing once. The data are from a study of T cells in Graves' hyperthyroidism and ophthalmopathy. Background on the study: Any treatment followed the collection of peripheral blood at initial diagnosis.

Germline V gene data show CDR1 as MDHEN and CDR2 as SYDVKM. V was pared by 6 bases and J by 8 bases, with 9 bases of the junction left unmatched. The CDR3 runs 13 residues. This receptor was obtained from a woman in her 70s with Graves' ophthalmopathy. Source material: blood. The chain couples TRBV28 to TRBJ1-2, with 7 bases aligning to TRBD1. The CDR3 DNA is TGTGCCAGCAGCCGGGAAGGGGGCATAGGCTACACCTTC. Protein sequence: CASSREGGIGYTF.